Sequencing of this TCR beta chain was carried out in a study of T cells after yellow fever vaccination. There are a few counts of this clonotype. TCRdb re-called the 5' RACE reads with MiXCR, one entry per CDR3 protein. The repertoire has around 73,000 distinct CDR3 sequences, approximately 7.5% of them found once; the top ten carry more than 35%. With 5 bases clipped from V and 3 bases from J, the junction kept 8 bases outside the gene matches. Germline lookup yields CDR1 GTSNPN and CDR2 SVGIG (reference sequence). This CDR3 has 14 amino acids. The rearrangement joins TRBV30 to TRBJ2-7; 9 nucleotides align to TRBD1. The sample here was CD8+ T cells sorted from PBMCs, taken on the day of the yellow fever booster vaccination. This receptor was taken from a man between 25 and 39 years old who received the YFV17D yellow fever vaccine. CDR3 bases: TGTGCCTGGGGACCGGGACAGGGACGCTACGAGCAGTACTTC. Translation gives CAWGPGQGRYEQYF.